These 8 T cell receptor beta chains were all obtained from the same sample, sequenced in a study of T-cell reconstitution after alpha-beta-depleted transplantation in children. The TCRbeta library incorporated unique molecular identifiers. TCRdb itself ran the PCR reads through MiXCR, one entry per CDR3 protein. The repertoire has around 100,000 distinct CDR3 sequences, around a tenth of them found once; the top ten carry under 40%. This specimen consisted of PBMCs, obtained before TCRalphabeta/CD19-depleted stem cell transplant. All receptors come from a boy aged 2 to 10 with acute lymphoblastic leukemia, due to receive a stem cell transplant.

This clonotype has at least ten counts. The V and J genes are TRBV6-1 and TRBJ1-3; TRBD1 matches 7 bases. Germline loops: CDR1 MNHNS, CDR2 SASEGT. With V trimmed by 7 bases and J by 0 bases, 9 bases remained unmatched. CDR3 size: 16 residues. DNA of the CDR3: TGTGCCAGCACCATGGACAGGCAAAGCTCTGGAAACACCATATATTTT. This sequence encodes CASTMDRQSSGNTIYF.

This clonotype appeared a few times. This chain joins TRBV11-3 and TRBJ2-1; 10 bases fit TRBD2. The germline gives CDR1 SGHNT, CDR2 YENEEA. This CDR3 has 14 residues. V gave up 5 bases and J gave up 5 bases; unmatched junction bases: 3. The CDR3 sequence is CASSKTSGNNEQFF. The CDR3 DNA sequence: TGTGCCAGCAGCAAAACTAGCGGGAACAATGAGCAGTTCTTC.

The chain has TRBV7-9 and TRBJ2-7; D gene unclear. The germline gives CDR1 SEHNR, CDR2 FQNEAQ (reference sequence). V was cut by 5 bases and J by 5 bases, with 19 bases left in between. This CDR3 spans 15 amino acids. The CDR3 DNA reads TGTGCCAGCAGCCCTGTACGTGCCCAACGGAACGAGCAGTACTTC. This translates into CASSPVRAQRNEQYF.

The genes are TRBV27 and TRBJ2-3, with no clear D. The germline CDR1 and CDR2 sequences are MNHEY and SMNVEV (reference sequence). Trimming shortened V by 6 bases and J by 1 base, and 5 bases separated the two germline ends. This CDR3 has 12 amino acids. The CDR3: CASSDRTDTQYF. The CDR3 nucleotides are TGTGCCAGCAGCGACCGCACAGATACGCAGTATTTT.

Note on this clonotype: A much bigger clone sits one base away, suggesting this may be a read error. The V and J genes are TRBV24-1 and TRBJ2-1; 8 positions match TRBD1. The V gene's germline CDR1 is KGHDR and CDR2 SFDVKD. The CDR3 is 16 amino acids. The CDR3 sequence is CATSETGTGVYNDQFF. The CDR3 coding sequence is TGTGCCACCAGTGAAACCGGGACAGGAGTGTACAATGATCAGTTCTTC.

This clonotype was counted once. The chain uses TRBV20-1 and TRBJ1-1; D uncertain. The V end was cut by 3 bases, the J end by 8 bases, with 16 bases between. CDR1 and CDR2 from the germline V gene are DFQATT and SNEGSKA (reference sequence). The CDR3 loop spans 13 amino acids. This CDR3 reads CSASFGILVEAFF. The DNA for the CDR3 is TGCAGTGCTAGTTTTGGGATTTTGGTAGAAGCTTTCTTT.

This chain uses TRBV20-1 with TRBJ1-1, with D perhaps matching TRBD1 (5 bases). Between the trimmed V and J ends, which lost 5 bases and 1 base, there was a span of 14 bases. The CDR3 is 14 amino acids. Germline CDR1 and CDR2: DFQATT and SNEGSKA (reference sequence). The CDR3 region is CSAPRDGQNTEAFF. CDR3 nucleotides: TGCAGTGCTCCCCGGGACGGCCAGAACACTGAAGCTTTCTTT.

This clonotype has only a few counts. The rearrangement joins TRBV20-1 to TRBJ1-2, with TRBD1 identical over 7 bases. The V gene end was trimmed by 7 bases and the J gene end by 4 bases; junction bases not matched to a gene: 3. Germline CDR1 reads DFQATT; CDR2 reads SNEGSKA (reference sequence). The CDR3 totals 11 residues. CDR3 region: CSVGQAYGYTF. In nucleotides, the CDR3 is TGCAGTGTAGGACAGGCCTATGGCTACACCTTC.